The 30 T cell receptor beta chains below all came from one sample that was sequenced in a study of tissue T cells after allogeneic stem cell transplantation. The assay was immunoSEQ multiplex PCR, and TCRdb's table has in-frame clones only and misses some. The data contain about 15,000 clones, less than 85% of them singletons. The sequencing sample was made of spleen. All receptors derive from a female BALB/c mouse in good health. These mice share the MHC haplotype H2-d.

The sample holds a few counts of this clone. The genes and germline here are from mouse. The DNA ends 1 residue before the CDR3 does, and the rest of the CDR3 is filled in from the germline J gene. The same CDR3 is also encoded by other DNA sequences in this sample. V gene TRBV13-1 combines with J gene TRBJ1-2, with D unclear. The CDR3 totals 12 residues. Germline V gene sequence: CDR1 NSHNY, CDR2 SYGAGN. Trimming cost V 0 bases and J 5 bases, with 5 bases left between them. CDR3: CASSDAGSDYTF. CDR3 bases read: TGTGCCAGCAGTGATGCGGGGTCCGACTACACC.

With regard to this clone: Mouse gene names apply. Read sequence stops 1 residue before the CDR3 end, and the germline J gene provides the missing end. The chain has TRBV15 and TRBJ2-5; no definite D call. Germline CDR1 is SGHND and CDR2 is FRSKSL. CDR3 length: 13 residues. The germline V and J ends were trimmed by 3 bases and 0 bases, with 4 bases remaining between them. CDR3 amino acids: CASSFDNQDTQYF. Partial CDR3 DNA: TGTGCCAGCAGTTTTGACAACCAAGACACCCAGTAC.

Concerning this clone itself: The gene names given are mouse names. With the read ending 1 residue before the CDR3 end, the germline J gene is used to fill in that end. The gene calls are TRBV13-2 and TRBJ2-5, with D possibly TRBD2 on 5 matching bases. CDR1 and CDR2 (germline): NNHNN, SYGAGS (reference sequence). The CDR3 has 12 residues. V lost 5 bases and J 4 bases, leaving 8 bases between the germline ends. CDR3 DNA (partial): TGTGCCAGCGGGGCTGGGAAAGACACCCAGTAC. Translated: CASGAGKDTQY. The whole CDR3 sequence is CASGAGKDTQYF.

Concerning this clone itself: Genes here carry mouse names. The read halts 1 residue ahead of the CDR3 end, with the missing end drawn from the germline J gene. The J gene is TRBJ1-6, the V gene TRBV13-3; D is unresolved. TRBJ1-6 is an ORF, and what it does is uncertain. The V gene's germline CDR1 is NNHDY and CDR2 SYVADS. The CDR3 is 14 amino acids. With 0 bases removed from V and 3 bases from J, the gap between germline ends came to 4 bases. CDR3 DNA, as far as it was read: TGTGCCAGCAGTGATGACATCTATAATTCGCCCCTCTAC. Its protein product is CASSDDIYNSPLY. The full-length CDR3 reads as CASSDDIYNSPLYF.

In the case of this clone: Germline and genes here are mouse. The read comes to an end 1 residue before the CDR3 does, leaving the germline J gene to fill in the end. The gene calls are TRBV2 and TRBJ2-4, with D possibly TRBD1 on 5 matching bases. In germline, CDR1 is LGHNA, CDR2 YSYQKL. V lost 2 bases, J lost 0 bases, and 6 bases lay in between. CDR3 length equals 14 residues. This CDR3 is CASSQTGSQNTLYF. The sequenced CDR3 bases are TGTGCCAGCAGCCAAACAGGAAGTCAAAACACCTTGTAC.

This clone was recorded once. Gene names follow the mouse nomenclature. The read falls 1 residue short of the CDR3 end, and the missing part is taken from the germline J gene. This chain joins TRBV17 and TRBJ2-1, with a weak D call TRBD2 (6 bases). The CDR3 runs 14 residues. The V and J ends lost 2 bases and 3 bases respectively, with 8 bases between them. Per the germline V gene, CDR1 is MNHDT and CDR2 is YYDKIL. CDR3 bases read: TGTGCTAGCAGTAGACTGGGGACCTATGCTGAGCAGTTC. This translates into CASSRLGTYAEQF. The CDR3 in its entirety is CASSRLGTYAEQFF.

As to this clone: The genes and germline here are from mouse. The CDR3 loop is CASSLDWGASAETLYF. The sequenced part of the CDR3 DNA is TGTGCCAGCAGCCTCGACTGGGGGGCTAGTGCAGAAACGCTGTAT. The chain uses TRBV5 and TRBJ2-3; 10 bases agree with TRBD2. The read finishes 1 residue shy of the CDR3 end, and the germline J gene is used to complete it. Trimming took 4 bases from V and 0 from J; bases not matched to a gene: 4. CDR1 and CDR2 from the germline V gene are LGHNA and YNLKQL (reference sequence). This CDR3 is built from 16 residues.

This clone was counted a single time. Gene labels here are mouse ones. The read comes to an end 1 residue before the CDR3 does, leaving the germline J gene to fill in the end. The genes are TRBV5 and TRBJ2-7; 9 nucleotides line up with TRBD2. CDR1 and CDR2 (germline): LGHNA, YNLKQL (reference sequence). The trim removed 0 bases at V and 5 bases at J, leaving 2 bases unmatched. The CDR3 is 14 amino acids. CDR3 sequence reads: CASSQDWGGDEQYF. The CDR3 bases that were read are TGTGCCAGCAGCCAAGACTGGGGGGGGGATGAACAGTAC.

Points on this clone: Gene names refer to mouse genes. The read finishes 1 residue shy of the CDR3 end, and the germline J gene is used to complete it. The chain couples TRBV19 to TRBJ1-1; a weak D match, TRBD1 (6 bases). Germline lookup yields CDR1 FNHDT and CDR2 SITEND (reference sequence). The CDR3 totals 12 residues. V was pared by 6 bases and J by 1 base, with 7 bases between. CDR3 DNA (partial): TGTGCCAGCAAGACAGGGAACACAGAAGTCTTC. It specifies CASKTGNTEVF. The full-length CDR3 reads as CASKTGNTEVFF.

About this clone: The gene symbols are mouse symbols. Read sequence stops 1 residue before the CDR3 end, and the germline J gene provides the missing end. The gene calls are TRBV13-2 and TRBJ2-1; weak D call: TRBD1 (6 bases). The CDR3 contains 14 residues. The V end was cut by 2 bases, the J end by 7 bases, with 13 bases between. The germline V gene encodes CDR1 NNHNN and CDR2 SYGAGS (reference sequence). CDR3 DNA, as far as it was read: TGTGCCAGCGGTGAGGGCAGGGGACGGGCTGAGCAGTTC. Protein sequence: CASGEGRGRAEQF. The whole CDR3 protein is CASGEGRGRAEQFF.

With regard to this clone: The gene names given are mouse names. With the read ending 1 residue before the CDR3 end, the germline J gene is used to fill in that end. The rearrangement uses TRBV13-1 and TRBJ2-5; 7 bases agree with TRBD1. This CDR3 comprises 15 residues. Germline V CDR1 and CDR2: NSHNY, SYGAGN. The V and J ends lost 0 bases and 1 base, in that order; junction bases with no gene match: 2. The CDR3 sequence is CASSDEGTDQDTQYF. CDR3 DNA (partial): TGTGCCAGCAGTGATGAGGGGACAGACCAAGACACCCAGTAC.

A single count supports this clone. Mouse names are used for the genes. The sequenced CDR3 bases are TGTGCTAGCAGTTTAAACACCGGGCAGCTCTAC. Protein product: CASSLNTGQLY. The CDR3 reads in full as CASSLNTGQLYF. The genes are TRBV29 and TRBJ2-2; D gene ambiguous. The read is 1 residue too short to cover the CDR3 end, so that end is filled in from the germline J gene. The V gene's germline CDR1 is MSHET and CDR2 SYDVDS. V shed 2 bases and J shed 2 bases, with 0 bases lying between them. The CDR3 has 12 amino acids.

Notes on this clone: Mouse gene names apply. The CDR3 goes on 1 residue after the read ends, and that part is filled in from the germline J gene. V is TRBV5 and J is TRBJ1-4; TRBD1 agrees at 10 bases. Germline CDR1 LGHNA, CDR2 YNLKQL (reference sequence). This CDR3 is built from 16 residues. Trimming at V came to 2 bases and at J to 6 bases, leaving 6 bases not matched to a gene. The part of the CDR3 DNA that was read is TGTGCCAGCAGCCAATCCGGGACAGGGGACCACGAAAGATTATTT. Its protein product is CASSQSGTGDHERLF. The complete CDR3 sequence is CASSQSGTGDHERLFF.

Regarding this clone: All gene names here are mouse names. With the read ending 1 residue before the CDR3 end, the germline J gene is used to fill in that end. The chain carries TRBV20 and TRBJ1-2; a possible D gene is TRBD1 (6 bases). Germline CDR1 reads GFQATS; CDR2 reads STVNSAI. The CDR3 totals 13 residues. V lost 4 bases, J lost 0 bases, and 9 bases lay in between. CDR3 bases read: TGTGGTGCTACGGGACAAACAAACTCCGACTACACC. Protein: CGATGQTNSDYT. The full CDR3 reads CGATGQTNSDYTF.

Remarks on this clone: Gene names and germline match the mouse. Sequencing ends 1 residue short of the CDR3 end; the germline J gene provides the rest. This chain connects TRBV19 to TRBJ1-6, with TRBD1 identical over 7 bases. TRBJ1-6 is designated an ORF whose function remains uncertain. CDR1 is FNHDT, CDR2 SITEND, per germline (reference sequence). After removal of 2 bases from V and 7 bases from J, the junction contained 3 bases not matched to a gene. The CDR3 runs to 14 residues. This CDR3 is CASSIKGANSPLYF. CDR3 DNA, as far as it was read: TGTGCCAGCAGTATCAAGGGGGCGAATTCGCCCCTCTAC.

Details on this clone: Gene names are mouse gene names. The read falls 1 residue short of the CDR3 end, and the missing part is taken from the germline J gene. The V and J genes are TRBV31 and TRBJ1-4; D is ambiguous. V lost 8 bases and J lost 0, with 10 bases in between. The CDR3 is 13 amino acids. Germline V lookup: CDR1 GKSSPN, CDR2 SITVG. CDR3 residues: CARQTISNERLFF. The sequenced CDR3 bases are TGTGCCCGCCAGACAATTTCCAACGAAAGATTATTT.

This clone was counted a few times. The genes and germline here are from mouse. The read falls 1 residue short of the CDR3 end, and the missing part is taken from the germline J gene. The V and J genes are TRBV2 and TRBJ1-5, with D hard to call. This CDR3 comprises 15 residues. Germline V gives CDR1 LGHNA, CDR2 YSYQKL. The V gene lost 0 bases and the J gene lost 0 bases, with 6 bases spanning the gap. The CDR3 loop is CASSQDEGNNQAPLF. CDR3 bases read: TGTGCCAGCAGCCAAGATGAGGGTAACAACCAGGCTCCGCTT.

This clone was seen more than once but under ten times. Gene names refer to mouse genes. The read comes to an end 1 residue before the CDR3 does, leaving the germline J gene to fill in the end. The chain employs TRBV16 and TRBJ1-2; D is ambiguous. The CDR3 is 14 amino acids. V lost 0 bases and J 3 bases, leaving 8 bases between the germline ends. Looked up from germline, CDR1 is SGHSA and CDR2 is FRNQAP. CDR3 region: CASSLEGLDSDYTF. The sequenced CDR3 bases are TGTGCAAGCAGCTTAGAAGGGTTGGACTCCGACTACACC.

With respect to this clone: All gene names here are mouse names. Read sequence stops 1 residue before the CDR3 end, and the germline J gene provides the missing end. The chain couples TRBV3 to TRBJ2-1, with D possibly matching TRBD2 (6 bases). This CDR3 has 13 amino acids. Germline CDR1 SNHLY, CDR2 FYNGKV (reference sequence). V was clipped by 3 bases and J by 4 bases, with 7 bases between them. Here the CDR3 reads CASSLGGYAEQFF. The part of the CDR3 DNA that was read is TGTGCCAGCAGCTTGGGGGGTTATGCTGAGCAGTTC.

Points on this clone: The listed genes are named as in mouse. Read coverage stops 1 residue before the CDR3 terminus; the germline J gene supplies the remainder. The chain is built from TRBV2 and TRBJ1-3; D is perhaps TRBD1 (6 bases). The CDR3 extends over 15 amino acids. Trimming removed 1 base from V and 4 bases from J, with 11 bases in between. Germline lookup yields CDR1 LGHNA and CDR2 YSYQKL. The CDR3 reads CASSQGHRAGNTLYF. The part of the CDR3 DNA that was read is TGTGCCAGCAGCCAAGGCCACAGGGCCGGAAATACGCTCTAT.

Concerning this clone: Gene labels here are mouse ones. The read is 1 residue too short to cover the CDR3 end, so that end is filled in from the germline J gene. V usage is TRBV19 and J usage is TRBJ2-2; D is uncertain. Germline CDR1 and CDR2: FNHDT and SITEND (reference sequence). V lost 0 bases, J lost 4 bases, and 7 bases lay in between. This CDR3 region has 14 residues. The CDR3 loop reads CASSIGGGTGQLYF. The CDR3 bases that were read are TGTGCCAGCAGTATAGGGGGTGGCACCGGGCAGCTCTAC.

Notes on this clone: Gene names and germline match the mouse. The sequenced fragment ends 1 residue before the CDR3 boundary, so the rest is inferred from the germline J gene. V gene TRBV29 combines with J gene TRBJ2-3; D unresolved. V lost 2 bases and J 6 bases, leaving 6 bases between the germline ends. Per the germline V gene, CDR1 is MSHET and CDR2 is SYDVDS. The CDR3 covers 12 residues. CDR3 sequence reads: CASSLAGETLYF. CDR3 bases read: TGTGCTAGCAGTTTAGCGGGCGAAACGCTGTAT.

This clone appeared a few times. Gene names are the mouse ones. The CDR3 end is not reached by the read, which stops 1 residue before it; the germline J gene fills it in. The V call is TRBV19, the J call TRBJ2-7; 11 bases line up with TRBD1. Germline CDR1 reads FNHDT; CDR2 reads SITEND (reference sequence). The CDR3 loop spans 14 amino acids. With V trimmed by 4 bases and J by 7 bases, 7 bases remained unmatched. CDR3 sequence: CASSAGTGGWEQYF. CDR3 DNA, as far as it was read: TGTGCCAGCAGTGCCGGGACAGGGGGGTGGGAACAGTAC. Full variable domain (rest looked up from reference TRBV19 and TRBJ2-7): GGIITQTPKFLIGQEGQKLTLKCQQNFNHDTMYWYRQDSGKGLRLIYYSITENDLQKGDLSEGYDASREKKSSFSLTVTSAQKNEMAVFLCASSAGTGGWEQYFGPGTRLTVL.

Notes on this clone: Gene names and germline refer to mouse. The CDR3: CASSMGEGSDYTF. CDR3 DNA (partial): TGTGCCAGCAGTATGGGGGAGGGCTCCGACTACACC. The rearrangement joins TRBV19 to TRBJ1-2; the D gene is possibly TRBD1 (5 bases). The CDR3 end lies 1 residue beyond the end of the read and is filled in from the germline J gene. The CDR3 is 13 residues long. Trimming left V 2 bases short and J 4 bases short, with 9 bases between. Germline V gene data show CDR1 as FNHDT and CDR2 as SITEND (reference sequence).

In the case of this clone: The germline and genes are mouse ones. The CDR3 goes on 1 residue after the read ends, and that part is filled in from the germline J gene. The chain is built from TRBV13-2 and TRBJ2-5; 7 bases line up with TRBD1. V shed 2 bases, J shed 5 bases, and the junction held 5 bases outside the gene matches. Per the germline V gene, CDR1 is NNHNN and CDR2 is SYGAGS (reference sequence). The CDR3 length is 14 residues. The part of the CDR3 DNA that was read is TGTGCCAGCGGTGAAGACAGGGTAGTAGACACCCAGTAC. Its translation is CASGEDRVVDTQY. The full CDR3 sequence reads CASGEDRVVDTQYF.

With respect to this clone: Gene names follow the mouse nomenclature. The sequenced fragment ends 1 residue before the CDR3 boundary, so the rest is inferred from the germline J gene. The chain uses TRBV24 and TRBJ2-1, with 12 bases lining up with TRBD2. The CDR3 extends over 17 amino acids. The V and J ends lost 0 bases and 7 bases, in that order; junction bases with no gene match: 7. Per the germline V gene, CDR1 is KGHTA and CDR2 is FRNEEI. Incomplete CDR3 DNA: TGTGCCAGCAGTCTGTATCCGGACTGGGGGGGGAGAGCTGAGCAGTTC. Its protein product is CASSLYPDWGGRAEQF. The whole CDR3 is CASSLYPDWGGRAEQFF.

This clone was recorded a few times. Gene names are mouse gene names. The read terminates 1 residue ahead of where the CDR3 ends, so the germline J gene completes it. The chain joins TRBV13-1 to TRBJ2-7; 11 bases align to TRBD1. This CDR3 is built from 13 residues. Losses at the gene ends were 3 bases for V and 6 bases for J; bases not matched to a gene: 2. The germline V gene encodes CDR1 NSHNY and CDR2 SYGAGN. The CDR3 spells CASSGDRGIEQYF. The covered CDR3 bases are TGTGCCAGCAGTGGGGACAGGGGGATTGAACAGTAC.

This clone was recorded a few times. Mouse gene names and germline throughout. The CDR3 is cut off 1 residue early in the read; its end comes from the germline J gene. The genes are TRBV14 and TRBJ2-3; 9 bases map to TRBD2. The CDR3 has 15 amino acids. V shed 5 bases and J 0 bases; nucleotides not matched to a gene: 4. Germline loops: CDR1 SGHDT, CDR2 FRDEAV. CDR3 bases read: TGTGCCAGCAGCTCGGGACTGGGTAGTGCAGAAACGCTGTAT. It translates to CASSSGLGSAETLY. The full-length CDR3 reads as CASSSGLGSAETLYF.

This clone showed up just once. Gene names and germline match the mouse. The read falls 1 residue short of the CDR3 end, and the missing part is taken from the germline J gene. This chain uses TRBV2 with TRBJ1-3; no clear D gene. The germline V and J ends were trimmed by 1 base and 0 bases, with 7 bases remaining between them. Germline V gives CDR1 LGHNA, CDR2 YSYQKL. The CDR3 has 15 amino acids. The part of the CDR3 DNA that was read is TGTGCCAGCAGCCAAGGAACGCGTTCTGGAAATACGCTCTAT. Amino acid sequence: CASSQGTRSGNTLY. The full CDR3 sequence reads CASSQGTRSGNTLYF.

About this clone: Mouse names are used for the genes. The CDR3 end falls 1 residue outside the read, so it is completed with the germline J gene. The chain has TRBV19 and TRBJ2-7; D gene ambiguous. V gave up 3 bases and J gave up 0 bases, with 1 base separating them. Germline CDR1 reads FNHDT; CDR2 reads SITEND (reference sequence). This CDR3 spans 11 amino acids. The CDR3 sequence: CASSNSYEQYF. Incomplete CDR3 DNA: TGTGCCAGCAGTAACTCCTATGAACAGTAC.